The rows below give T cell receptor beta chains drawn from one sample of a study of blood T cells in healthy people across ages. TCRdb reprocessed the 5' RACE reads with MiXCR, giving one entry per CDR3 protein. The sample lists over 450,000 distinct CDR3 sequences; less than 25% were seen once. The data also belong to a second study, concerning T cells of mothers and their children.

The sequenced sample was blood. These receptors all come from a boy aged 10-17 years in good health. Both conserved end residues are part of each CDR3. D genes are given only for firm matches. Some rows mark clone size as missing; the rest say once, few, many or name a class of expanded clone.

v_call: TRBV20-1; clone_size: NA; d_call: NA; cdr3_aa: CSARDPREGDNQPQHF
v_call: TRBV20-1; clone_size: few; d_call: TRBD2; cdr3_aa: CSASGRADETQYF
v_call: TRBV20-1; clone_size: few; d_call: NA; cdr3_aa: CSARDPSGSYNEQFF
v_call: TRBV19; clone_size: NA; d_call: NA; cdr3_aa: CATKRPTYNEQFF
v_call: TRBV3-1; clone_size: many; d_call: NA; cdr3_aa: CASSQVRQGVAKNIQYF
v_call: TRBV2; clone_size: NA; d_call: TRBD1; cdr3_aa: CASSGQGKGTEALF
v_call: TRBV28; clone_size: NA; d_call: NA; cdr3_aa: CASSLGRTYERYF
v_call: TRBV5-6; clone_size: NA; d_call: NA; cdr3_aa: CASSLDGVEAFF
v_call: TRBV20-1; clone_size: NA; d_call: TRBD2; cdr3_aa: CSTTSAQSHSYNEQFF
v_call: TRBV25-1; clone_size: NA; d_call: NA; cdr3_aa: CASSDMDYRTEAFF
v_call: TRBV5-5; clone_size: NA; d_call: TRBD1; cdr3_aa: CASIRQGTAQDTQYF
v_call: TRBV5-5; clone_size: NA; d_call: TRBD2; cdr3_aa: CASSMGLAGAYNEQLF
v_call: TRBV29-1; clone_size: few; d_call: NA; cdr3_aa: CSASAAPNEKLFF
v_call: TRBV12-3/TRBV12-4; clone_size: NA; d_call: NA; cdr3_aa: CASSFYPGVTSEQYF
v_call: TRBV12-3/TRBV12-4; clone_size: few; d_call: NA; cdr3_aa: CASSLTGVPYEQYF
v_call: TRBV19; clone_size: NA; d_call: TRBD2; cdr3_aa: CASRISGYANTGELFF